A selection of T cell receptor beta chains follows, all from one sample in a study of blood T cell repertoires in COVID-19. Only in-frame clones appear in the TCRdb table, and some are missing; sequencing was by immunoSEQ multiplex PCR. The sample has about 15,000 clones, 70% to 90% seen once. What was sequenced was peripheral blood. These receptors originate from a human donor in a cohort sampled during active COVID-19. CDR3s include the opening cysteine and the closing phenylalanine or tryptophan. Each record gives: clone size, CDR3 length, D gene, J gene, V gene, CDR3 DNA, CDR3 protein. D genes are given only for firm matches. Where a row states a size, it is once, few, many or the class of an expanded clone; other rows omit it.

abundance: -
len: 17
d_gene: -
j_gene: TRBJ1-6
v_gene: TRBV19
CDR3nt: TGTGCCAGTAGTGACAGCACCTTAAGCTCCTATAATTCACCCCTCCACTTT
CDR3aa: CASSDSTLSSYNSPLHF

abundance: -
len: 15
d_gene: -
j_gene: TRBJ1-2
v_gene: TRBV4-2
CDR3nt: TGTGCCAGCAGCCAAGAGACAGCAGCTAACTATGGCTACACCTTC
CDR3aa: CASSQETAANYGYTF

abundance: -
len: 14
d_gene: -
j_gene: TRBJ1-5
v_gene: TRBV7-2
CDR3nt: TGTGCCAGCAGCGCCCAGTATAGCAATCAGCCCCAGCATTTT
CDR3aa: CASSAQYSNQPQHF

abundance: once
len: 14
d_gene: TRBD2
j_gene: TRBJ2-5
v_gene: TRBV5-1
CDR3nt: TGCGCCAGCAGCTTGGGGACTAGCTTTGAGACCCAGTACTTC
CDR3aa: CASSLGTSFETQYF

abundance: -
len: 15
d_gene: -
j_gene: TRBJ1-6
v_gene: TRBV11-2
CDR3nt: TGTGCCAGCAGCTCCAATAATGGGGGGAGGTCACCCCTCCACTTT
CDR3aa: CASSSNNGGRSPLHF

abundance: -
len: 14
d_gene: TRBD1
j_gene: TRBJ1-2
v_gene: TRBV7-2
CDR3nt: TGTGCCAGCAGCCAAGGGGGACAGCACTATGGCTACACCTTC
CDR3aa: CASSQGGQHYGYTF

abundance: -
len: 13
d_gene: -
j_gene: TRBJ1-2
v_gene: TRBV12-3/TRBV12-4
CDR3nt: TGTGCCAGCAGATCCTTTGGGGGGGGTGGCTACACCTTC
CDR3aa: CASRSFGGGGYTF

abundance: -
len: 14
d_gene: -
j_gene: TRBJ1-5
v_gene: TRBV2
CDR3nt: TGTGCCAGCCTGGGCCAGGAAGCCAATCAGCCCCAGCATTTT
CDR3aa: CASLGQEANQPQHF

abundance: -
len: 16
d_gene: TRBD1
j_gene: TRBJ1-5
v_gene: TRBV15
CDR3nt: TGTGCCACCAGCAGAGGTGACAGGGGTATCGGTCAGCCCCAGCATTTT
CDR3aa: CATSRGDRGIGQPQHF

abundance: once
len: 17
d_gene: -
j_gene: TRBJ2-1
v_gene: TRBV3-1/TRBV3-2
CDR3nt: TGTGCCAGCAGCCAGCTCAGTGCACAGAACCCCTACAATGAGCAGTTCTTC
CDR3aa: CASSQLSAQNPYNEQFF

abundance: -
len: 13
d_gene: -
j_gene: TRBJ2-2
v_gene: TRBV12-3/TRBV12-4
CDR3nt: TGTGCCAGTAAACAGGGGAACACCGGGGAGCTGTTTTTT
CDR3aa: CASKQGNTGELFF

abundance: -
len: 15
d_gene: TRBD2
j_gene: TRBJ2-3
v_gene: TRBV5-4
CDR3nt: TGTGCCAGCAGAACCGGGACTAGCCGCACAGATACGCAGTATTTT
CDR3aa: CASRTGTSRTDTQYF

abundance: -
len: 16
d_gene: TRBD2
j_gene: TRBJ2-1
v_gene: TRBV9
CDR3nt: TGTGCCAGCAGCGGAGGAGCGGGGGGCTCCTACAATGAGCAGTTCTTC
CDR3aa: CASSGGAGGSYNEQFF

abundance: once
len: 16
d_gene: TRBD1
j_gene: TRBJ1-2
v_gene: TRBV19
CDR3nt: TGTGCCAGTACTCAGAAGGGGGACAGGGCTTCGTGGGGCTACACCTTC
CDR3aa: CASTQKGDRASWGYTF

abundance: few
len: 15
d_gene: -
j_gene: TRBJ1-3
v_gene: TRBV7-9
CDR3nt: TGTGCCAGCAGCCCCGGGTTGAACTCTGGAAACACCATATATTTT
CDR3aa: CASSPGLNSGNTIYF

abundance: once
len: 16
d_gene: TRBD1
j_gene: TRBJ2-2
v_gene: TRBV9
CDR3nt: TGTGCCAGCAGCGTAGGGGGACAGCATAACACCGGGGAGCTGTTTTTT
CDR3aa: CASSVGGQHNTGELFF

abundance: -
len: 18
d_gene: TRBD1
j_gene: TRBJ1-3
v_gene: TRBV7-6
CDR3nt: TGTGCCAGCAGCTTGCCCGGGACAGGGCCTAGCTCTGGAAACACCATATATTTT
CDR3aa: CASSLPGTGPSSGNTIYF

abundance: -
len: 13
d_gene: TRBD1
j_gene: TRBJ1-2
v_gene: TRBV27
CDR3nt: TGTGCCAGCAGCGGGACAGGGAGAAATGGCTACACCTTC
CDR3aa: CASSGTGRNGYTF

abundance: -
len: 15
d_gene: -
j_gene: TRBJ2-6
v_gene: TRBV6-6
CDR3nt: TGTGCCAGCAGTGCGGACTACCTCTCGGCCAACGTCCTGACTTTC
CDR3aa: CASSADYLSANVLTF

abundance: few
len: 13
d_gene: TRBD1
j_gene: TRBJ1-2
v_gene: TRBV4-1
CDR3nt: TGCGCCAGCAGCCCGCGGACAGGGCTGGGCTACACCTTC
CDR3aa: CASSPRTGLGYTF

abundance: once
len: 13
d_gene: TRBD1
j_gene: TRBJ2-7
v_gene: TRBV11-2
CDR3nt: TGTGCCAGCAGCTTAGGACAGGGCAACGAGCAGTACTTC
CDR3aa: CASSLGQGNEQYF

abundance: -
len: 14
d_gene: TRBD1
j_gene: TRBJ2-5
v_gene: TRBV5-1
CDR3nt: TGCGCCAGCAGCTCAGGACAGGGGAGGGAGACCCAGTACTTC
CDR3aa: CASSSGQGRETQYF

abundance: -
len: 12
d_gene: -
j_gene: TRBJ2-1
v_gene: TRBV29-1
CDR3nt: TGCAGCGTCGTAGGACAGTACAATGAGCAGTTCTTC
CDR3aa: CSVVGQYNEQFF

abundance: -
len: 15
d_gene: TRBD1
j_gene: TRBJ1-5
v_gene: TRBV2
CDR3nt: TGTGCCAGCAGTTCTGGGACAGGGGGTCCCCTTCCCCAGCATTTT
CDR3aa: CASSSGTGGPLPQHF

abundance: -
len: 17
d_gene: -
j_gene: TRBJ1-5
v_gene: TRBV28
CDR3nt: TGTGCCAGCAGTATGGGGTCTCTGTCCAGGGTGAGTCAGCCCCAGCATTTT
CDR3aa: CASSMGSLSRVSQPQHF

abundance: once
len: 13
d_gene: -
j_gene: TRBJ2-7
v_gene: TRBV27
CDR3nt: TGTGCCAGCATGGGGCAGGGAGGTTGGGAGCAGTACTTC
CDR3aa: CASMGQGGWEQYF

abundance: -
len: 13
d_gene: TRBD1
j_gene: TRBJ2-2
v_gene: TRBV30
CDR3nt: TGTGCCTGGCAAGACAGGGGATCCGGGGAGCTGTTTTTT
CDR3aa: CAWQDRGSGELFF

abundance: -
len: 14
d_gene: -
j_gene: TRBJ1-2
v_gene: TRBV5-6
CDR3nt: TGTGCCAGCAGCTTGTTCCCGGGAGAGAATGGCTACACCTTC
CDR3aa: CASSLFPGENGYTF

abundance: -
len: 17
d_gene: TRBD2
j_gene: TRBJ2-5
v_gene: TRBV2
CDR3nt: TGTGCCAGCAGTGGGAAAGTAGCGGGGGGGCCGGGAGAGACCCAGTACTTC
CDR3aa: CASSGKVAGGPGETQYF